These 30 T cell receptor beta chains were sequenced from one sample in a study of identical twins. TCRdb re-called the 5' RACE reads with MiXCR, one entry per CDR3 protein. Among a few hundred thousand distinct CDR3 sequences listed, just under 10% were seen once. The same data also contributed to another study, on yellow fever vaccine responses in identical twins.

The sequenced sample consisted of PBMCs. These receptors were taken from a woman in her late teens or twenties in good health.

The sample holds many counts of this clonotype. V is TRBV29-1 and J is TRBJ2-2, with D unresolved. The CDR3 extends over 15 amino acids. V shed 2 bases and J shed 0 bases, with 10 bases lying between them. From germline, CDR1 is SQVTM and CDR2 ANQGSEA. The CDR3 DNA follows: TGCAGCGTTGAATCCGCGGCTTCGAACACCGGGGAGCTGTTTTTT. It is translated as CSVESAASNTGELFF.

Only a few counts were recorded for this clonotype. This sequence joins TRBV5-1 and TRBJ2-1, with D possibly being TRBD2 (6 bases). CDR3 length equals 15 residues. Trimming cost V 0 bases and J 6 bases, with 13 bases left between them. Germline CDR1 SGHRS, CDR2 YFSETQ. In DNA form, the CDR3 reads TGCGCCAGCAGCTTGGCCGGGGACTGGATCAATGAGCAGTTCTTC. Its translation is CASSLAGDWINEQFF.

This clonotype came up many times. V gene TRBV20-1 combines with J gene TRBJ2-3; 8 bases agree with TRBD1. Germline trimming cut 4 bases from V and 2 bases from J; bases unmatched to any gene: 5. This CDR3 region has 14 residues. CDR1 and CDR2 (germline): DFQATT, SNEGSKA (reference sequence). For the CDR3, the DNA is TGCAGTGCTAACCCGGGACAGGTCACAGATACGCAGTATTTT. Its translation is CSANPGQVTDTQYF.

This clonotype was detected a few times. The chain employs TRBV12-3 or TRBV12-4 and TRBJ2-2; a weak D match, TRBD2 (7 bases). The CDR3 extends over 15 amino acids. Trimming pared 2 bases from V and 3 bases from J, leaving 10 bases between. The CDR3 here is CASSLRGGHTGELFF. Here the CDR3 DNA reads TGTGCCAGCAGTTTAAGGGGGGGACACACCGGGGAGCTGTTTTTT.

As concerns this clonotype: With a much larger clone just one base away, this may be a read error. This chain connects TRBV6-5 to TRBJ2-1, with D possibly TRBD2 on 6 matching bases. Germline CDR1 MNHEY, CDR2 SVGAGI. V lost 4 bases, J lost 0 bases, and 10 bases lay in between. This CDR3 spans 15 amino acids. In DNA form, the CDR3 reads TGTGCCAGCAGTTGCTGGCGGGACTCCTACAATGAGCAGTTCTTC. Residues: CASSCWRDSYNEQFF.

The genes are TRBV6-1 and TRBJ2-2; TRBD2 agrees at 8 bases. V dropped 5 bases and J dropped 4; count of bases not matched to a gene: 9. CDR1 is MNHNS, CDR2 SASEGT, per germline. The CDR3 is 16 residues long. The CDR3 DNA reads as TGTGCCAGCAGTCAAAAGGGACTAGTTAGCACCGGGGAGCTGTTTTTT. It codes for CASSQKGLVSTGELFF.

This clonotype was observed a few times. The V and J genes are TRBV24-1 and TRBJ2-5; tentatively, D is TRBD1 or TRBD2 (5 bases each). Germline V CDR1 and CDR2: KGHDR, SFDVKD. This CDR3 comprises 16 residues. With 3 bases removed from V and 5 bases from J, the gap between germline ends came to 18 bases. This chain's CDR3 is CATSDRDGKPGETQYF. The CDR3 DNA reads as TGTGCCACCAGTGATAGGGACGGAAAACCAGGGGAGACCCAGTACTTC.

This clonotype has just a few counts. V and J are TRBV7-3 and TRBJ2-5; 7 positions match TRBD2. This CDR3 contains 13 residues. CDR1 is SGHTA and CDR2 is FQGTGA in the germline V gene. Trimming at V came to 8 bases and at J to 3 bases, leaving 6 bases not matched to a gene. CDR3 amino acids: CASSGGAEETQYF. DNA of the CDR3: TGTGCCAGCTCGGGGGGAGCGGAAGAGACCCAGTACTTC.

This clonotype appeared a few times. The V call is TRBV20-1, the J call TRBJ2-5; tentatively, D is TRBD2 (6 bases). V was trimmed by 1 base and J by 1 base, leaving 19 bases between them. The CDR3 loop spans 17 amino acids. The germline V gene encodes CDR1 DFQATT and CDR2 SNEGSKA (reference sequence). CDR3 residues: CSARGPGLGGFQETQYF. The CDR3 nucleotides read TGCAGTGCTAGAGGACCGGGACTGGGGGGTTTCCAAGAGACCCAGTACTTC.

Ten or more counts support this clonotype. The chain uses TRBV7-9 and TRBJ2-1; 9 bases fit TRBD2. This CDR3 is 16 amino acids long. Germline CDR1 and CDR2: SEHNR and FQNEAQ (reference sequence). Losses at the gene ends were 4 bases for V and 8 bases for J; bases not matched to a gene: 12. In DNA form, the CDR3 reads TGTGCCAGCAGCTCCCCAGGACTAGCGTTTGGCGATGAGCAGTTCTTC. This translates into CASSSPGLAFGDEQFF.

Only a few counts were recorded for this clonotype. The chain recombines TRBV5-1 with TRBJ2-1; 9 nucleotides line up with TRBD2. V gave up 5 bases and J gave up 5 bases; unmatched junction bases: 5. The CDR3 consists of 14 residues. Germline V gene lookup returns CDR1 SGHRS and CDR2 YFSETQ. CDR3 in amino acids: CASRMIAGDNEQFF. The CDR3 DNA is TGCGCCAGCAGGATGATAGCGGGGGACAATGAGCAGTTCTTC.

This clonotype showed up many times. V usage is TRBV11-2 and J usage is TRBJ2-1, with TRBD2 matching 8 bases. This CDR3 spans 17 amino acids. Germline CDR1 reads SGHAT; CDR2 reads FQNNGV. With V trimmed by 5 bases and J by 5 bases, 14 bases remained unmatched. CDR3 bases: TGTGCCAGCAGCCCCGCTCCCGGGACTAGGCTAAACAATGAGCAGTTCTTC. It codes for CASSPAPGTRLNNEQFF.

With respect to this clonotype: This may be a read error: a much more frequent sequence differs by one nucleotide. In this CDR3 the conserved last residue, phenylalanine or tryptophan, is missing, so a read error is likely. This chain uses TRBV4-1 with TRBJ2-3; D gene unclear. V lost 3 bases and J 8 bases, leaving 15 bases between the germline ends. CDR3 length: 14 amino acids. Germline V gene lookup returns CDR1 MGHRA and CDR2 YSYEKL. As DNA, the CDR3 is TGCGCCAGCAGCCAGTCCAGAACCCCGACTACGCAGTATCTT. It encodes CASSQSRTPTTQYL.

The gene calls are TRBV18 and TRBJ2-1, with D perhaps matching TRBD1 or TRBD2 (6 bases each). The CDR3 runs 17 residues. From germline, CDR1 is KGHSH and CDR2 LQKENI. The V gene lost 5 bases and the J gene lost 0 bases, with 17 bases spanning the gap. CDR3 bases: TGTGCCAGCTCAGGGGGCGTAGCGGCCAGCTCCTACAATGAGCAGTTCTTC. This gives the protein CASSGGVAASSYNEQFF.

This clonotype was counted only a few times. The rearrangement uses TRBV7-2 and TRBJ2-1; D is ambiguous. The CDR3 is 12 residues long. V was shortened by 5 bases and J by 10 bases, with 12 bases between the two germline ends. Looked up from germline, CDR1 is SGHTA and CDR2 is FQGNSA. Here the CDR3 DNA reads TGTGCCAGCAGCCAAATGGGATACGAGCAGTTCTTC. Protein product: CASSQMGYEQFF. The entire variable domain, with the rest obtained from reference TRBV7-2 and TRBJ2-1, is as follows: GAGVSQSPSNKVTEKGKDVELRCDPISGHTALYWYRQSLGQGLEFLIYFQGNSAPDKSGLPSDRFSAERTGGSVSTLTIQRTQQEDSAVYLCASSQMGYEQFFGPGTRLTVL.

This clonotype occurred many times. This chain uses TRBV7-8 with TRBJ2-7; 9 bases match TRBD1. V was pared by 3 bases and J by 3 bases, with 6 bases of the junction left unmatched. The germline V gene encodes CDR1 SGHVS and CDR2 FQNEAQ. The CDR3 covers 15 residues. The CDR3 reads CASSFSGTGFYEQYF. The CDR3 DNA reads as TGTGCCAGCAGCTTCTCCGGGACAGGGTTCTACGAGCAGTACTTC.

Details on this clonotype: Given a much more abundant clone one base away, this may be a read error. The genes are TRBV20-1 and TRBJ2-3, with a tentative D call TRBD1 (5 bases). The CDR3 is 13 amino acids. Germline values: CDR1 DFQATT, CDR2 SNEGSKA (reference sequence). The CDR3 region is CSARAPATDTLYF. The CDR3 nucleotides are TGCAGTGCTAGAGCTCCGGCGACAGATACGCTGTATTTT.

The V gene is TRBV27, the J gene TRBJ1-5; TRBD1 might be the D (5 bases). The ends were cut back, 3 bases at V and 6 bases at J, with 12 bases in the middle. The germline gives CDR1 MNHEY, CDR2 SMNVEV (reference sequence). This CDR3 has 14 residues. CDR3 coding DNA: TGTGCCAGCAGTTTGAACGGGGCAGGTCAGCCCCAGCATTTT. Translated, it gives CASSLNGAGQPQHF.

In this sample, this clonotype turned up a few times. The J gene is TRBJ2-7, the V gene TRBV27; D is possibly TRBD1 (8 bases). Germline values: CDR1 MNHEY, CDR2 SMNVEV (reference sequence). Trimming removed 2 bases at V and 3 bases at J, with 14 bases between. The CDR3 spans 15 residues. In nucleotides, the CDR3 is TGTGCCAGCAGTTTACACAGGGGGGGTATCTACGAGCAGTACTTC. It yields the protein CASSLHRGGIYEQYF.

The chain joins TRBV4-1 to TRBJ2-7; a weak D match, TRBD1 (6 bases). CDR3 size: 15 residues. The germline CDR1 and CDR2 sequences are MGHRA and YSYEKL. The V and J ends lost 0 bases and 6 bases respectively, with 15 bases between them. CDR3 sequence reads: CASSQEGRTDIEQYF. The CDR3 DNA is TGCGCCAGCAGCCAAGAGGGAAGGACAGATATCGAGCAGTACTTC.

This clonotype was picked up a small number of times. The chain couples TRBV9 to TRBJ2-2, with D perhaps TRBD2 (5 bases). V shed 5 bases and J shed 3 bases, with 8 bases lying between them. The CDR3 totals 13 residues. In germline, CDR1 is SGDLS, CDR2 YYNGEE. The chain's CDR3 is CASRLGDTGELFF. CDR3 coding DNA: TGTGCCAGCAGACTGGGAGACACCGGGGAGCTGTTTTTT.

Notes on this clonotype: Germline is not matched at one junction end, which may reflect a read error. The chain has TRBV20-1 and TRBJ2-2, with D possibly matching TRBD1 (6 bases). The germline gives CDR1 DFQATT, CDR2 SNEGSKA (reference sequence). The CDR3 has 15 amino acids. CDR3 DNA sequence: TGCTGTGCCGAAATACTGGACAGATACACCGGGGAGCTGTTTTTT. Amino acid sequence: CCAEILDRYTGELFF.

This clonotype was recorded at least ten times. V and J are TRBV10-3 and TRBJ2-3, with 7 nucleotides matching TRBD1. The CDR3 is 14 amino acids. Germline CDR1 reads ENHRY; CDR2 reads SYGVKD. V gave up 3 bases and J gave up 1 base; unmatched junction bases: 1. The CDR3 reads CAISDTGGTDTQYF. The CDR3 bases are TGTGCCATCAGTGATACAGGGGGCACAGATACGCAGTATTTT.

This clonotype was observed at least ten times. V usage is TRBV12-3 or TRBV12-4 and J usage is TRBJ2-3; no definite D call. There are 15 residues in the CDR3. V was cut by 4 bases and J by 0 bases, with 11 bases left in between. The CDR3 spells CASSSRLNSTDTQYF. For the CDR3, the DNA is TGTGCCAGCAGTTCTCGACTGAATAGCACAGATACGCAGTATTTT.

As DNA, the CDR3 is TGTGCCAGCAGTCCAGTATGGGGCCCCCCGGTTTACGAGCAGTACTTC. Translating gives CASSPVWGPPVYEQYF. The rearrangement joins TRBV27 to TRBJ2-7; a possible D gene is TRBD1 (5 bases). This CDR3 region has 16 residues. The V gene lost 5 bases and the J gene lost 4 bases, with 21 bases spanning the gap. CDR1 and CDR2 (germline): MNHEY, SMNVEV (reference sequence).

The chain recombines TRBV9 with TRBJ2-1; a weak D match, TRBD2 (6 bases). V was pared by 0 bases and J by 7 bases, with 23 bases between. Germline V CDR1 and CDR2: SGDLS, YYNGEE. The CDR3 sequence is 18 residues long. In nucleotides, the CDR3 is TGTGCCAGCAGCGTAGTAAGTGGGGCGGGGCTCCCCGAGAATGAGCAGTTCTTC. This translates into CASSVVSGAGLPENEQFF.

The sample holds many counts of this clonotype. V and J are TRBV27 and TRBJ1-5; D possibly corresponds to TRBD1 (5 bases). Germline V gene data show CDR1 as MNHEY and CDR2 as SMNVEV (reference sequence). This CDR3 comprises 13 residues. V was clipped by 3 bases and J by 7 bases, with 10 bases between them. CDR3 residues: CASSFGARQPQHF. DNA for the CDR3: TGTGCCAGCAGTTTTGGGGCCCGGCAGCCCCAGCATTTT.

The table lists this clonotype with many counts. The chain employs TRBV7-2 and TRBJ2-3; 11 bases line up with TRBD2. There are 16 residues in the CDR3. V trimming: 5 bases; J trimming: 6 bases; junction bases outside the gene matches: 10. CDR1 SGHTA and CDR2 FQGNSA come from the germline V gene. This chain's CDR3 is CASSPQRLAGRDTQYF. The CDR3 bases are TGTGCCAGCAGCCCACAACGACTAGCGGGGAGGGATACGCAGTATTTT.

This clonotype was seen at least ten times. This chain connects TRBV15 to TRBJ2-7; TRBD1 matches 9 bases. This CDR3 has 13 amino acids. V dropped 3 bases and J dropped 3; count of bases not matched to a gene: 0. Germline V CDR1 and CDR2: LNHNV, YYDKDF (reference sequence). The DNA for the CDR3 is TGTGCCACCAGCAGGACAGGGGGCTACGAGCAGTACTTC. Its translation: CATSRTGGYEQYF. The entire variable domain, with the rest obtained from reference TRBV15 and TRBJ2-7, is as follows: DAMVIQNPRYQVTQFGKPVTLSCSQTLNHNVMYWYQQKSSQAPKLLFHYYDKDFNNEADTPDNFQSRRPNTSFCFLDIRSPGLGDTAMYLCATSRTGGYEQYFGPGTRLTVT.

This clonotype showed up just a few times. This chain connects TRBV5-8 to TRBJ2-3; D not resolved. Germline CDR1 and CDR2: SGHTS and YDEGEE. The CDR3 spans 12 residues. Trimming shortened V by 0 bases and J by 10 bases, and 9 bases separated the two germline ends. The CDR3 spells CASSLVPQAQYF. The DNA of the CDR3 is TGTGCCAGCAGCTTGGTACCGCAGGCGCAGTATTTT.